This is a list of T cell receptor beta chains from one sample in a study of shared T cell receptors in the human thymus. Libraries were prepared by immunoSEQ multiplex PCR; TCRdb keeps only in-frame clonotypes and omits some of them. The sample shows about 660,000 clones, 85% to 90% of them seen only once. These data are also associated with another study on human thymus T cells.

Sequencing was carried out using thymocytes. These receptors were taken from a boy less than two years old with a congenital heart defect. The CDR3 runs from the conserved cysteine through the conserved F or W. The D gene is left open where the match is weak. Clone size is not always given. Where it is, it says once, few, many or a class for expanded clones.

>NA|NA|TRBV28|TRBJ1-5
TGTGCCAGCAGTCCCCGACGGCGGGGCTTGGAAGGCAATCAGCCCCAGCATTTT
CASSPRRRGLEGNQPQHF
>TRBD1|NA|TRBV15|TRBJ1-2
TGTGCCACTAGGACAGGGGGATTTAACTATGGCTACACCTTC
CATRTGGFNYGYTF
>NA|NA|TRBV4-1|TRBJ1-5
TGCGCCAGCAGCCATTCCCCAGGTAGCAATCAGCCCCAGCATTTT
CASSHSPGSNQPQHF
>NA|once|TRBV5-1|TRBJ1-1
TGCGCCAGCAGCTTGGCGTGGACAGTCCCGAACACTGAAGCTTTCTTT
CASSLAWTVPNTEAFF
>TRBD1|NA|TRBV19|TRBJ1-5
TGTGCCAGTAGTATGGCCGGGGGGACAGGGAATCAGCCCCAGCATTTT
CASSMAGGTGNQPQHF
>TRBD1|once|TRBV5-4|TRBJ1-2
TGTGCCAGCAGCCTGACAGGGGGCTACTACTATGGCTACACCTTC
CASSLTGGYYYGYTF
>NA|NA|TRBV6-6|TRBJ1-2
TGTGCCAGCAACGAAAGGGAGGGCAGGTCGGGCTATGGCTACACCTTC
CASNEREGRSGYGYTF
>NA|NA|TRBV5-1|TRBJ1-2
TGCGCCAGCAGCTTTACAGGCCAGACCCTCTATGGCTACACCTTC
CASSFTGQTLYGYTF
>TRBD2|NA|TRBV5-8|TRBJ2-1
TGTGCCAGCAGCTTAGAGCGGGGCCTCTGGGATGAGCAGTTCTTC
CASSLERGLWDEQFF
>TRBD1|NA|TRBV5-1|TRBJ2-7
TGCGCCAGCAGCTTGGAAGCCCGGGACAGGGTTTTTCCCGAGCAGTACTTC
CASSLEARDRVFPEQYF
>TRBD1|NA|TRBV5-6|TRBJ1-1
TGTGCCAGCAGCTACAGGGGGCGGAACACTGAAGCTTTCTTT
CASSYRGRNTEAFF
>TRBD2|NA|TRBV12-5|TRBJ2-1
TGTGCTAGTGGTTTCCACCAGCGGGGGTACAATGAGCAGTTCTTC
CASGFHQRGYNEQFF
>TRBD1|NA|TRBV10-3|TRBJ2-2
TGTGCCATCGGAATAACAAGGGCGGAGGACAGGGTGACCGGGGAGCTGTTTTTT
CAIGITRAEDRVTGELFF
>NA|NA|TRBV18|TRBJ1-3
TGTGCCAGCTCACCCATGGCCGGACACCTCTCTGGAAACACCATATATTTT
CASSPMAGHLSGNTIYF
>NA|NA|TRBV11-2|TRBJ2-7
TGTGCCAGCAGCTTGGAGGGGTACGAGCAGTACTTC
CASSLEGYEQYF
>NA|NA|TRBV5-8|TRBJ2-1
TGTGCCAGCAGCTCGCTGACCAACAGGGACAATGAGCAGTTCTTC
CASSSLTNRDNEQFF
>TRBD2|NA|TRBV6-6|TRBJ2-7
TGTGCCAGCAGTTACTGGGGACTAGCGGGATCCTACGAGCAGTACTTC
CASSYWGLAGSYEQYF
>NA|NA|TRBV5-6|TRBJ1-4
TGTGCCAGCAGCTTGCCCGACAGTGCAACTAATGAAAAACTGTTTTTT
CASSLPDSATNEKLFF
>TRBD2|NA|TRBV5-4|TRBJ2-7
TGTGCCAGCAGCGCGAGAACTAGCGGGAGATACTACGAGCAGTACTTC
CASSARTSGRYYEQYF
>TRBD1|once|TRBV5-4|TRBJ2-7
TGTGCCAGCAGCTTCTGGACAGGGGGGGCCTACGAGCAGTACTTC
CASSFWTGGAYEQYF
>NA|NA|TRBV4-3|TRBJ2-5
TGCGCCAGCAGCCAATCACAGAAAGAGACCCAGTACTTC
CASSQSQKETQYF
>NA|NA|TRBV10-3|TRBJ2-7
TGTGCCATCAGTGTCTCGGGTCTCTCCTACGAGCAGTACTTC
CAISVSGLSYEQYF
>NA|NA|TRBV7-2|TRBJ2-1
TGTGCCAGCAGCTTACGAGAGGCCCCAGGGAATGAGCAGTTCTTC
CASSLREAPGNEQFF
>NA|NA|TRBV6-7|TRBJ1-2
TGTGCCAGCGGGGGGTTGGAGGTTAACTATGGCTACACCTTC
CASGGLEVNYGYTF
>TRBD1|NA|TRBV28|TRBJ2-7
TGTGCCAGCAGTAACCTCGGACAGGGGTTACCCCGGGAGTCCTCCTACGAGCAGTACTTC
CASSNLGQGLPRESSYEQYF
>TRBD1|NA|TRBV30|TRBJ2-2
TGTGCCTGGAGTAGCAGACCCAGGGGGCGGAGCGGGGAGCTGTTTTTT
CAWSSRPRGRSGELFF
>NA|NA|TRBV6-4|TRBJ2-5
TGTGCCAGCAGCTGGCGGGCGGATGAAGAGACCCAGTACTTC
CASSWRADEETQYF
>NA|NA|TRBV19|TRBJ2-3
TGTGCCAGTAGTATGAGGGGACTCACTACAGATACGCAGTATTTT
CASSMRGLTTDTQYF
>TRBD2|NA|TRBV6-1|TRBJ2-1
TGTGCCAGCAGTGGCCTAGCGGGAGGGCCGGGTAATGAGCAGTTCTTC
CASSGLAGGPGNEQFF
>NA|NA|TRBV14|TRBJ2-5
TGTGCCAGCAGCCGACGGACAGAGTTCCAAGAGACCCAGTACTTC
CASSRRTEFQETQYF
>NA|NA|TRBV6-5|TRBJ1-4
TGTGCCAGCAGTTCCCAACCCGGGGGGGGTGAAAAACTGTTTTTT
CASSSQPGGGEKLFF
>NA|NA|TRBV5-1|TRBJ2-7
TGCGCCAGCAGCTTGGGATACTGTGCTGGTTACGAGCAGTACTTC
CASSLGYCAGYEQYF
>TRBD2|once|TRBV25-1|TRBJ2-2
TGTGCCAGCAGTGAATCCGGGGGGGCCCGGGGCACCGGGGAGCTGTTTTTT
CASSESGGARGTGELFF
>TRBD2|NA|TRBV7-6|TRBJ2-1
TGTGCCAGCAGCTTAGGGGGACTAGAGATTCCCTACAATGAGCAGTTCTTC
CASSLGGLEIPYNEQFF
>TRBD2|NA|TRBV27|TRBJ2-1
TGTGCCAGCTCAACGGCTAGCGGGTACAATGAGCAGTTCTTC
CASSTASGYNEQFF
>NA|NA|TRBV4-1|TRBJ2-3
TGCGCCAGCAGCCATCCACTCACCGGTACCAACTTTCGAGTGGCAGATACGCAGTATTTT
CASSHPLTGTNFRVADTQYF
>TRBD2|NA|TRBV4-3|TRBJ2-5
TGCGCCAGCAGCCAAGACCTTCTTAGCGGGATAAAATCCCAGTACTTC
CASSQDLLSGIKSQYF
>NA|NA|TRBV19|TRBJ1-2
TGTGCCAGTAGTATAAGTTTTAATGACAGACTCTATGGCTACACCTTC
CASSISFNDRLYGYTF
>NA|NA|TRBV7-2|TRBJ2-1
TGTGCCAGCAAACTAGCCCGTCTGCGGCCCAGCAATGAGCAGTTCTTC
CASKLARLRPSNEQFF
>NA|once|TRBV4-1|TRBJ2-7
TGCGCCAGCAGCCAAGATGGCGGCCTACCCTCCTACGAGCAGTACTTC
CASSQDGGLPSYEQYF
>NA|NA|TRBV12-1|TRBJ2-7
TGTGCCAGCAGCCAGACTAGCGGGCTTTCCTACGAGCAGTACTTC
CASSQTSGLSYEQYF
>NA|NA|TRBV11-2|TRBJ2-1
TGTGCCAGCAGCCAGCGAGGGATGGTCCACAATGAGCAGTTCTTC
CASSQRGMVHNEQFF
>NA|NA|TRBV6-5|TRBJ1-5
TGTGCCAGCAGTGCCGCAAGGGGGCAGCCCCAGCATTTT
CASSAARGQPQHF
>NA|once|TRBV7-2|TRBJ2-7
TGTGCCAGCAGCTTACAGGGGACCGTACCCTACGAGCAGTACTTC
CASSLQGTVPYEQYF
>NA|NA|TRBV29-1|TRBJ1-3
TGCAACCGTGGAGGGGTGCTCTCTGGAAACACCATATATTTT
CNRGGVLSGNTIYF
>NA|once|TRBV27|TRBJ2-2
TGTGCCAGCAGTTTATCGGGCAGGGACAAGCTGTTTTTT
CASSLSGRDKLFF
>NA|NA|TRBV28|TRBJ2-1
TGTGCCAGCAGCTCCGGGACTGGTCGCTACAATGAGCAGTTCTTC
CASSSGTGRYNEQFF
>TRBD2|NA|TRBV28|TRBJ2-7
TGTGCCAGCACGGGTACCTGGACTAGCGGGACCTCCTACGAGCAGTACTTC
CASTGTWTSGTSYEQYF
>NA|NA|TRBV19|TRBJ1-3
TGTGCCAGTAACCGAGGATTATACTCTGGAAACACCATATATTTT
CASNRGLYSGNTIYF
>NA|NA|TRBV14|TRBJ1-1
TGTGCCAGCAGCCAAGGCCGGACTGAAGCTTTCTTT
CASSQGRTEAFF
>TRBD1|once|TRBV5-5|TRBJ2-2
TGTGCCAGCAGCTTGGTCGGACAGGGGACCGGGGAGCTGTTTTTT
CASSLVGQGTGELFF
>TRBD1|NA|TRBV6-5|TRBJ2-7
TGTGCCAGCAGTTACTCGAGGGACAGGAAGACCTACGAGCAGTACTTC
CASSYSRDRKTYEQYF
>TRBD2|NA|TRBV15|TRBJ2-3
TGTGCCACCAGCAGAGGACGGGAGGGCCCGGTCACAGATACGCAGTATTTT
CATSRGREGPVTDTQYF
>TRBD1|NA|TRBV10-3|TRBJ1-1
TGTGCCATCAGTGGGCGACAGGGGGCGGACACTGAAGCTTTCTTT
CAISGRQGADTEAFF
>TRBD1|NA|TRBV27|TRBJ2-2
TGTGCCAGCACCCACAGGGGCGCGAGGACCGGGGAGCTGTTTTTT
CASTHRGARTGELFF
>NA|few|TRBV5-6|TRBJ2-3
TGTGCCAGCAGCTTGGGCGCAGATACGCAGTATTTT
CASSLGADTQYF
>TRBD2|NA|TRBV6-1|TRBJ2-7
TGTGCCAGCAGTGAAGGACGGGACTATTCTACGTCGGGGCAGTACTTC
CASSEGRDYSTSGQYF
>NA|NA|TRBV6-5|TRBJ1-1
TGTGCCAGCAGTTACTCGGACGGGGACACTGAAGCTTTCTTT
CASSYSDGDTEAFF
>TRBD1|NA|TRBV4-3|TRBJ2-6
TGCGCCAGCAGCCAGGGGCAGGGGGCGTTGCAAGGGGCCAACGTCCTGACTTTC
CASSQGQGALQGANVLTF
>TRBD2|NA|TRBV19|TRBJ2-3
TGTGCCAGTAGTATAGGCGGGAGGGCCGGGAACGATACGCAGTATTTT
CASSIGGRAGNDTQYF